These 24 T cell receptor beta chains were all obtained from the same sample, sequenced in a study of blood T cell repertoires in COVID-19. TCRdb's table, derived via immunoSEQ multiplex PCR, lists solely in-frame clones and lacks some. The table shows about 16,000 clones, with around 92% occurring only once. The sample was peripheral blood. All receptors come from a human donor in a cohort sampled during active COVID-19.

The V gene is TRBV6-5, the J gene TRBJ1-1; D is possibly TRBD1 (6 bases). The CDR3 covers 14 residues. Germline V gene lookup returns CDR1 MNHEY and CDR2 SVGAGI. V lost 4 bases to trimming and J lost 7 bases, with 16 bases between them. CDR3 sequence reads: CASSSPAGRGEAFF. In nucleotides, the CDR3 is TGTGCCAGCAGTTCCCCTGCCGGCAGGGGTGAAGCTTTCTTT.

The chain employs TRBV5-1 and TRBJ1-1, with D possibly TRBD1 on 6 matching bases. The germline V gene has CDR1 SGHRS and CDR2 YFSETQ. The V gene lost 3 bases and the J gene lost 1 base, with 13 bases spanning the gap. This CDR3 spans 15 amino acids. This CDR3 is CASSYEPTGNTEAFF. As DNA, the CDR3 is TGCGCCAGCAGCTATGAGCCGACAGGGAACACTGAAGCTTTCTTT.

The chain uses TRBV9 and TRBJ2-3; the match to TRBD2 covers 10 bases. CDR1 is SGDLS, CDR2 YYNGEE, per germline. The CDR3 loop spans 17 amino acids. The V gene end was trimmed by 0 bases and the J gene end by 5 bases; junction bases not matched to a gene: 9. The CDR3 region is CASSVGPAGGPGDTQYF. The CDR3 DNA is TGTGCCAGCAGCGTAGGTCCAGCGGGAGGGCCGGGAGATACGCAGTATTTT.

The chain links TRBV3-1 (or the pseudogene TRBV3-2) to TRBJ2-3; TRBD2 matches 9 bases. This CDR3 comprises 17 residues. V lost 0 bases, J lost 2 bases, and 6 bases stayed unmatched. Germline V CDR1 and CDR2: LGHDT, YNNKEL (reference sequence). CDR3: CASSQDPTSGTTDTQYF. CDR3 coding DNA: TGTGCCAGCAGCCAAGACCCGACTAGCGGAACCACAGATACGCAGTATTTT.

V and J are TRBV12-3 or TRBV12-4 and TRBJ2-5; D ambiguous. Trimming left V 2 bases short and J 5 bases short, with 9 bases between. This CDR3 has 13 residues. In DNA, the CDR3 is TGTGCCAGCAGTTTAAATTCCCTGGAGACCCAGTACTTC. This translates into CASSLNSLETQYF.

The chain combines TRBV4-1 with TRBJ2-5, with D perhaps matching TRBD2 (5 bases). The germline CDR1 and CDR2 sequences are MGHRA and YSYEKL. V dropped 1 base and J dropped 2 bases, with 14 bases sitting between them. CDR3 length: 16 amino acids. CDR3 coding DNA: TGCGCCAGCAGCCAAGGAGGTGGCGGGCCACAAGAGACCCAGTACTTC. This translates into CASSQGGGGPQETQYF.

The chain couples TRBV5-5 to TRBJ2-1; 13 bases fit TRBD2. The V gene end was trimmed by 4 bases and the J gene end by 8 bases; junction bases not matched to a gene: 3. The CDR3 spans 14 residues. CDR1 and CDR2 from the germline V gene are SGHKS and YYEKEE (reference sequence). The CDR3 DNA reads as TGTGCCAGCAGCGGACTAGCGGGAGTAGATGAGCAGTTCTTC. Protein: CASSGLAGVDEQFF.

The gene calls are TRBV11-2 and TRBJ1-1; perhaps TRBD1 as D (6 bases). V was cut by 1 base and J by 5 bases, with 8 bases left in between. Per the germline V gene, CDR1 is SGHAT and CDR2 is FQNNGV. The CDR3 contains 13 residues. In DNA form, the CDR3 reads TGTGCCAGCAGCTTAGGTAGGGGGACTGAAGCTTTCTTT. Its translation is CASSLGRGTEAFF.

CDR3 sequence reads: CASSLEAGGTEAFF. CDR3 nucleotides: TGTGCCAGCAGTTTAGAGGCCGGAGGGACTGAAGCTTTCTTT. V and J are TRBV28 and TRBJ1-1; unclear D gene. CDR1 and CDR2 (germline): MDHEN, SYDVKM. The CDR3 length is 14 residues. V dropped 2 bases and J dropped 5 bases, with 12 bases sitting between them.

V and J are TRBV6-6 and TRBJ1-2; 9 bases agree with TRBD1. Germline trimming cut 5 bases from V and 4 bases from J; bases unmatched to any gene: 11. CDR3 length equals 16 residues. Germline V gene sequence: CDR1 MNHNY, CDR2 SVGAGI (reference sequence). In DNA form, the CDR3 reads TGTGCCAGCAGTGCGGCGGGGACAGGGAGGGGCTATGGCTACACCTTC. Translated: CASSAAGTGRGYGYTF.

CDR3 in DNA: TGTGCCACCAGTGGGACTAGCGGGTCGGGGTACAATGAGCAGTTCTTC. It codes for CATSGTSGSGYNEQFF. The chain recombines TRBV24-1 with TRBJ2-1; 11 bases match TRBD2. This CDR3 contains 16 residues. The V gene end was trimmed by 5 bases and the J gene end by 4 bases; junction bases not matched to a gene: 6. Germline loops: CDR1 KGHDR, CDR2 SFDVKD.

CDR3 nucleotides: TGTGCCAGCAGCTCCCCCCCTGCGGGGGAGGGGAATGAGCAGTTCTTC. Translated, it gives CASSSPPAGEGNEQFF. V usage is TRBV11-2 and J usage is TRBJ2-1; TRBD2 matches at 7 bases. J gave up 7 bases and V 4 bases, and 13 bases lay outside the gene matches. The CDR3 runs 16 residues. Germline CDR1 is SGHAT and CDR2 is FQNNGV.

This sequence joins TRBV5-1 and TRBJ2-5; 10 positions agree with TRBD1. With 3 bases clipped from V and 4 bases from J, the junction kept 3 bases outside the gene matches. Per the germline V gene, CDR1 is SGHRS and CDR2 is YFSETQ. The CDR3 covers 14 residues. This CDR3 is CASSSRTGGETQYF. The CDR3 bases are TGCGCCAGCAGCTCTCGGACAGGGGGAGAGACCCAGTACTTC. The whole variable domain, remainder taken from reference TRBV5-1 and TRBJ2-5, is KAGVTQTPRYLIKTRGQQVTLSCSPISGHRSVSWYQQTPGQGLQFLFEYFSETQRNKGNFPGRFSGRQFSNSRSEMNVSTLELGDSALYLCASSSRTGGETQYFGPGTRLLVL.

Points on this clone: This likely comes from a read error, as the CDR3 has no conserved phenylalanine or tryptophan at its end. Because the CDR3's place on the DNA is in doubt, the DNA is left out and the CDR3 is given as listed by TCRdb. This chain connects TRBV3-1 (or the pseudogene TRBV3-2) to TRBJ1-1. Germline V gene data show CDR1 as LGHDT and CDR2 as YNNKEL (reference sequence). The CDR3 has 11 amino acids, counting both end residues. The CDR3 sequence is CASSQGERLTT.

V usage is TRBV19 and J usage is TRBJ1-1; tentative D call: TRBD1 (6 bases). Germline values: CDR1 LNHDA, CDR2 SQIVND (reference sequence). V was pared by 7 bases and J by 5 bases, with 17 bases between. This CDR3 comprises 14 residues. DNA for the CDR3: TGTGCCAGTACTAAGGCAGGGGAACGGACTGAAGCTTTCTTT. It encodes CASTKAGERTEAFF.

The chain combines TRBV10-3 with TRBJ2-7; D possibly corresponds to TRBD2 (5 bases). The CDR3 sequence is 13 residues long. The V gene lost 4 bases and the J gene lost 7 bases, with 14 bases spanning the gap. CDR1 is ENHRY, CDR2 SYGVKD, per germline. The CDR3 loop is CAISAASGEEQYF. The CDR3 bases are TGTGCCATCAGTGCGGCTAGTGGGGAGGAGCAGTACTTC.

V and J are TRBV7-2 and TRBJ2-2; the match to TRBD2 covers 7 bases. With V trimmed by 5 bases and J by 4 bases, 10 bases remained unmatched. CDR3 length: 16 residues. Per germline, CDR1 SGHTA and CDR2 FQGNSA. The CDR3: CASSPPGGRGTGELFF. The CDR3 DNA sequence: TGTGCCAGCAGCCCCCCGGGCGGGAGAGGCACCGGGGAGCTGTTTTTT.

The chain employs TRBV6-6 and TRBJ1-2, with TRBD1 matching 9 bases. Germline CDR1 is MNHNY and CDR2 is SVGAGI (reference sequence). The junction had 11 bases not matched to a gene; V was cut back by 2 bases and J by 7 bases. The CDR3 runs 16 residues. The CDR3 loop is CASSYRPGTGPSGYTF. CDR3 bases: TGTGCCAGCAGTTACCGACCCGGGACAGGGCCATCTGGCTACACCTTC.

A word on this clone: Distinct nucleotide sequences in the sample also encode this CDR3. V usage is TRBV10-3 and J usage is TRBJ1-2; D ambiguous. The germline V gene has CDR1 ENHRY and CDR2 SYGVKD. The CDR3 is 15 amino acids. Trimming removed 0 bases from V and 4 bases from J, with 12 bases in between. This chain's CDR3 is CAISESAGGSYGYTF. CDR3 in DNA: TGTGCCATCAGTGAGTCGGCGGGAGGAAGCTATGGCTACACCTTC.

The chain uses TRBV24-1 and TRBJ1-4; 8 nucleotides match TRBD1. The germline CDR1 and CDR2 sequences are KGHDR and SFDVKD. V was clipped by 1 base and J by 8 bases; unmatched bases: 11. The CDR3 totals 17 residues. For the CDR3, the DNA is TGTGCCACCAGTGATTTACCCCCAGGGGGCTTTTTGGAAAAACTGTTTTTT. This sequence encodes CATSDLPPGGFLEKLFF.

The chain couples TRBV5-1 to TRBJ2-1; D gene unclear. Germline V gives CDR1 SGHRS, CDR2 YFSETQ. V was clipped by 0 bases and J by 0 bases, with 7 bases between them. The CDR3 loop spans 15 amino acids. CDR3 loop: CASSLASSSYNEQFF. CDR3 DNA sequence: TGCGCCAGCAGCTTGGCCTCGAGCTCCTACAATGAGCAGTTCTTC. The full variable domain, its missing parts supplied by reference TRBV5-1 and TRBJ2-1, is KAGVTQTPRYLIKTRGQQVTLSCSPISGHRSVSWYQQTPGQGLQFLFEYFSETQRNKGNFPGRFSGRQFSNSRSEMNVSTLELGDSALYLCASSLASSSYNEQFFGPGTRLTVL.

V usage is TRBV7-9 and J usage is TRBJ2-5, with a possible D match to TRBD1 (6 bases). This CDR3 comprises 15 residues. Trimming took 3 bases from V and 5 from J, leaving 16 bases between them. The germline CDR1 and CDR2 sequences are SEHNR and FQNEAQ (reference sequence). The CDR3 protein is CASSFGQQGMETQYF. The CDR3 nucleotides are TGTGCCAGCAGCTTTGGGCAACAGGGCATGGAGACCCAGTACTTC.

This clone is medium-sized by share. The chain has TRBV28 and TRBJ1-5; TRBD1 matches at 9 bases. This CDR3 is built from 14 residues. The V segment lost 6 bases and the J segment 5 bases; nucleotides outside the gene matches: 5. From germline, CDR1 is MDHEN and CDR2 SYDVKM. For the CDR3, the DNA is TGTGCCAGCAGATCCGGGACAGGGTATCAGCCCCAGCATTTT. Translation gives CASRSGTGYQPQHF. The full variable domain, in which reference TRBV28 and TRBJ1-5 provide the parts outside the CDR3, is DVKVTQSSRYLVKRTGEKVFLECVQDMDHENMFWYRQDPGLGLRLIYFSYDVKMKEKGDIPEGYSVSREKKERFSLILESASTNQTSMYLCASRSGTGYQPQHFGDGTRLSIL.

The J gene is TRBJ2-3, the V gene TRBV10-1; 11 bases are shared with TRBD1. The V segment lost 6 bases and the J segment 4 bases; nucleotides outside the gene matches: 3. The CDR3 runs to 14 residues. Germline-derived CDR1 and CDR2 are WNHNN and SYGVQD (reference sequence). CDR3 protein: CASSWDRGSDTQYF. The CDR3 DNA reads TGCGCCAGCAGCTGGGACAGGGGGTCAGATACGCAGTATTTT.